One and the same sample provided the 12 T cell receptor beta chains below, sequenced in a study of T cells in Graves' hyperthyroidism and ophthalmopathy. Amplified TCR beta CDR3 regions came from RNA transcripts. HTBI primers were employed in a first-round RT-PCR of the TCR CDR3. From the multiplex PCR reads, TCRdb called clonotypes with MiXCR, one entry per CDR3 protein. The sample lists hundreds of thousands of distinct CDR3 sequences, approximately 14% seen once, with more than 8.5% in the top ten. The sample was blood. These receptors originate from a woman aged 18-29 years with Graves' hyperthyroidism.

This clonotype was found many times. The rearrangement links TRBV2 to TRBJ2-5; TRBD2 matches at 14 bases. The V gene's germline CDR1 is SNHLY and CDR2 FYNNEI. The CDR3 contains 16 residues. J was trimmed by 2 bases and V by 6 bases; bases with no gene match: 5. CDR3 sequence (DNA): TGTGCCAGCAGGGTGGGACTAGCGGGAGTTCAAGAGACCCAGTACTTC. Protein sequence: CASRVGLAGVQETQYF.

Worth noting for this clonotype: Given a much more abundant clone one base away, this may be a read error. This sequence joins TRBV28 and TRBJ1-5; D not certain. CDR3 length equals 12 residues. The germline CDR1 and CDR2 sequences are MDHEN and SYDVKM. The CDR3 loop reads CASFSGRQPRHF. CDR3 coding DNA: TGTGCCAGCTTTTCGGGCCGTCAGCCCCGGCATTTT.

This chain's CDR3 is CASRKGQGIAGGPDEQFF. DNA for the CDR3: TGTGCCAGCAGGAAGGGGCAGGGGATAGCGGGAGGGCCCGATGAGCAGTTCTTC. V usage is TRBV2 and J usage is TRBJ2-1; 11 bases agree with TRBD2. The CDR3 is made up of 18 amino acids. Looked up from germline, CDR1 is SNHLY and CDR2 is FYNNEI. V lost 6 bases, J lost 8 bases, and 18 bases stayed unmatched.

This chain joins TRBV4-2 and TRBJ2-1, with 13 bases identical to TRBD2. V shed 1 base, J shed 6 bases, and the junction held 6 bases outside the gene matches. From germline, CDR1 is LGHNA and CDR2 YNFKEQ. The CDR3 loop spans 17 amino acids. This CDR3 is CASSQAELAGGVNEQFF. DNA of the CDR3: TGTGCCAGCAGCCAAGCCGAACTAGCGGGGGGGGTCAATGAGCAGTTCTTC.

V usage is TRBV5-1 and J usage is TRBJ2-5; TRBD2 aligns across 11 bases. Per the germline V gene, CDR1 is SGHRS and CDR2 is YFSETQ. The CDR3 is made up of 16 amino acids. V dropped 5 bases and J dropped 1; count of bases not matched to a gene: 7. Written as DNA, the CDR3 is TGCGCCAGCAGGGAGGGGACTAGCGGCCCCCAAGAGACCCAGTACTTC. Translated, it gives CASREGTSGPQETQYF.

Ten or more counts support this clonotype. This chain uses TRBV2 with TRBJ2-7; 8 nucleotides agree with TRBD2. V lost 6 bases to trimming and J lost 3 bases; unmatched junction nucleotides: 4. CDR3 length: 13 amino acids. From germline, CDR1 is SNHLY and CDR2 FYNNEI. The CDR3 DNA is TGTGCCAGCAGCACTAGCGGCAACTACGAGCAGTACTTC. It translates to CASSTSGNYEQYF.

The CDR3 bases are TGTGCCAGTAGTCCCGGGACAGGGGGGTCTGGGGCCAACGTCCTGACTTTC. Its translation: CASSPGTGGSGANVLTF. The chain recombines TRBV19 with TRBJ2-6; 11 positions match TRBD1. V lost 5 bases and J lost 1; bases outside the gene matches: 4. From germline, CDR1 is LNHDA and CDR2 SQIVND (reference sequence). The CDR3 is 17 amino acids.

In its sample, this clonotype was seen many times. The chain employs TRBV11-2 and TRBJ2-7; D possibly uses TRBD1 or TRBD2 (5 bases each). Germline lookup yields CDR1 SGHAT and CDR2 FQNNGV. This CDR3 has 17 amino acids. V was trimmed by 5 bases and J by 0 bases, leaving 20 bases between them. The CDR3 coding sequence is TGTGCCAGCAGCCTAACTGCCGGGACGGGGATCTCCTACGAGCAGTACTTC. Protein sequence: CASSLTAGTGISYEQYF.

This clonotype was detected many times. The CDR3 DNA reads TGCGCCAGCAGCCAACCGCGGACAGGGAGCTACCATGGCTACACCTTC. This translates into CASSQPRTGSYHGYTF. J is TRBJ1-2 and V is TRBV4-1, with 8 bases matching TRBD1. This CDR3 comprises 16 residues. The germline V gene has CDR1 MGHRA and CDR2 YSYEKL. The trim removed 2 bases at V and 6 bases at J, leaving 11 bases unmatched.

This clonotype was detected many times. The rearrangement links TRBV30 to TRBJ2-7, with 11 nucleotides matching TRBD2. The CDR3 is made up of 16 amino acids. Germline V lookup: CDR1 GTSNPN, CDR2 SVGIG (reference sequence). With V trimmed by 3 bases and J by 2 bases, 9 bases remained unmatched. The CDR3 protein is CAWRMASGRQTYEQYF. DNA for the CDR3: TGTGCCTGGAGGATGGCTAGCGGGAGGCAAACCTACGAGCAGTACTTC.

This clonotype appeared many times. This chain uses TRBV2 with TRBJ2-1; maybe TRBD1 (5 bases). The V and J ends lost 8 bases and 8 bases respectively, with 13 bases between them. CDR3 length: 12 amino acids. Germline assignment: CDR1 SNHLY and CDR2 FYNNEI. The chain's CDR3 is CASEGARDEQFF. The CDR3 nucleotides are TGTGCCAGCGAAGGGGCGCGAGATGAGCAGTTCTTC.

This clonotype was counted ten times or more. This chain uses TRBV12-3 or TRBV12-4 with TRBJ1-1; D is ambiguous. The ends were cut back, 6 bases at V and 10 bases at J, with 12 bases in the middle. This CDR3 region has 11 residues. The CDR3 reads CASRAAPPAFF. The DNA of the CDR3 is TGTGCCAGCAGGGCGGCCCCTCCAGCTTTCTTT.